What follows describes a single T cell receptor beta chain. Original processing methods: Estimation of nucleated cell counts was performed using reference gene primer amplification. Only in-frame clones appear in the TCRdb table, and some are missing; sequencing was by immunoSEQ multiplex PCR. Clone size and the V and J calls come from that table; the DNA yielded D and trimming. The sample has 200,000 to 250,000 clones, around nine tenths seen once. This record belongs to a study of blood T cell repertoires in COVID-19. As for the study in general: The analysed material was cDNA or gDNA that came from T cells, B-cell-depleted T cells, or PBMCs.

V was shortened by 5 bases and J by 0 bases, with 12 bases between the two germline ends. The CDR3 covers 15 residues. CDR1 is LNHDA, CDR2 SQIVND, per germline (reference sequence). Specimen: peripheral blood. The gene calls are TRBV19 and TRBJ2-3; tentative D call: TRBD1 (5 bases). The TCR comes from a man in his fifties or sixties who had recovered from COVID-19. The CDR3: CASSLDTASTDTQYF. The CDR3 DNA reads TGTGCCAGTAGTCTGGACACCGCTAGCACAGATACGCAGTATTTT. The entire variable domain, with the rest obtained from reference TRBV19 and TRBJ2-3, is as follows: DGGITQSPKYLFRKEGQNVTLSCEQNLNHDAMYWYRQDPGQGLRLIYYSQIVNDFQKGDIAEGYSVSREKKESFPLTVTSAQKNPTAFYLCASSLDTASTDTQYFGPGTRLTVL.